The rows below give T cell receptor beta chains drawn from one sample of a study of blood T cell repertoires in COVID-19. Generated by immunoSEQ multiplex PCR, the TCRdb table keeps only in-frame clones and is missing some. The sample yields about 67,000 clones, 60% to 80% seen once. The source material was peripheral blood. All receptors come from a woman aged 55-75 years with acute or convalescent COVID-19. Each CDR3 is given with its conserved first and last residue. The D gene is left open where the match is weak. Some rows mark clone size as missing; the rest say once, few, many or name a class of expanded clone.

clone size: once
J gene: TRBJ2-1
V gene: TRBV2
D gene: TRBD2
CDR3 DNA: TGTGCCAGCAACTTAAGCGGGGGGCCCAACAATGAGCAGTTCTTC
CDR3 protein: CASNLSGGPNNEQFF

clone size: NA
J gene: TRBJ1-6
V gene: TRBV10-3
D gene: NA
CDR3 DNA: TGTGCCATCAGTGAGGCTGGGGGCAATTCACCCCTCCACTTT
CDR3 protein: CAISEAGGNSPLHF

clone size: NA
J gene: TRBJ2-5
V gene: TRBV3-1/TRBV3-2
D gene: NA
CDR3 DNA: TGTGCCAGCAGCCAGGTTGGCGAGACCCAGTACTTC
CDR3 protein: CASSQVGETQYF

clone size: NA
J gene: TRBJ1-4
V gene: TRBV5-6
D gene: NA
CDR3 DNA: TGTGCCAGCAGTGACCGGGGTTCCTTCGGGACTAATGAAAAACTGTTTTTT
CDR3 protein: CASSDRGSFGTNEKLFF

clone size: once
J gene: TRBJ1-3
V gene: TRBV14
D gene: TRBD1
CDR3 DNA: TGTGCCAGCAGCCAAAGCGTGGGACAGACCTACGGGGGCTCTGGAAACACCATATATTTT
CDR3 protein: CASSQSVGQTYGGSGNTIYF

clone size: NA
J gene: TRBJ2-1
V gene: TRBV2
D gene: NA
CDR3 DNA: TGTGCCAGCAGTGATGTGGGGGGGCCTACCTACAATGAGCAGTTCTTC
CDR3 protein: CASSDVGGPTYNEQFF

clone size: NA
J gene: TRBJ1-2
V gene: TRBV7-9
D gene: TRBD1
CDR3 DNA: TGTGCCGGAGGGGGACAGGCCACCCGCGGCTACACCTTC
CDR3 protein: CAGGGQATRGYTF

clone size: NA
J gene: TRBJ1-6
V gene: TRBV28
D gene: TRBD1
CDR3 DNA: TGTGCCAGCAGTTTATCCCAGGGGGGTTCCCTCCACTTT
CDR3 protein: CASSLSQGGSLHF

clone size: NA
J gene: TRBJ2-2
V gene: TRBV6-4
D gene: NA
CDR3 DNA: TGTGCCAGCAGCCGGGAATGGGGCGGGGAGCTGTTTTTT
CDR3 protein: CASSREWGGELFF

clone size: NA
J gene: TRBJ2-3
V gene: TRBV19
D gene: TRBD1
CDR3 DNA: TGTGCCAGTAGTATTACCGGGACAGGGGCAGATACGCAGTATTTT
CDR3 protein: CASSITGTGADTQYF

clone size: NA
J gene: TRBJ2-7
V gene: TRBV11-1
D gene: NA
CDR3 DNA: TGTGCCAGCAGCCACGGAGGCAGCTCCTACGAGCAGTACTTC
CDR3 protein: CASSHGGSSYEQYF

clone size: NA
J gene: TRBJ1-4
V gene: TRBV25-1
D gene: TRBD1
CDR3 DNA: TGTGCCAGCAGTGAAGCGGGACAGGGAAATGAAAAACTGTTTTTT
CDR3 protein: CASSEAGQGNEKLFF

clone size: NA
J gene: TRBJ1-5
V gene: TRBV15
D gene: TRBD1
CDR3 DNA: TGTGCCACCAGCAGAGGACAGGGCCCTCAGCCCCAGCATTTT
CDR3 protein: CATSRGQGPQPQHF

clone size: NA
J gene: TRBJ2-3
V gene: TRBV7-8
D gene: NA
CDR3 DNA: TGTGCCAGCAGTCCCGAGGACACTAGCACAGATACGCAGTATTTT
CDR3 protein: CASSPEDTSTDTQYF

clone size: few
J gene: TRBJ2-7
V gene: TRBV4-1
D gene: NA
CDR3 DNA: TGCGCCAGCAGCCAAGCCGCGCTCCAGGGGACCCTCGAGCAGTACTTC
CDR3 protein: CASSQAALQGTLEQYF

clone size: NA
J gene: TRBJ1-4
V gene: TRBV5-8
D gene: NA
CDR3 DNA: TGTGCCAGCAGGTTGCCCCTCTCTGTTGCAACTAATGAAAAACTGTTTTTT
CDR3 protein: CASRLPLSVATNEKLFF

clone size: NA
J gene: TRBJ2-1
V gene: TRBV9
D gene: TRBD2
CDR3 DNA: TGTGCCAGCAGCGAAGCGGGGGCCAGGGGTAGACATGAGCAGTTCTTC
CDR3 protein: CASSEAGARGRHEQFF

clone size: NA
J gene: TRBJ1-5
V gene: TRBV7-9
D gene: NA
CDR3 DNA: TGTGCCAGCAGCCCCGGGGGACGGCGTAGCAATCAGCCCCAGCATTTT
CDR3 protein: CASSPGGRRSNQPQHF

clone size: NA
J gene: TRBJ2-1
V gene: TRBV7-3
D gene: NA
CDR3 DNA: TGTGCCAGCAGCGCCACCGGTAGGCAGTTCTTC
CDR3 protein: CASSATGRQFF

clone size: once
J gene: TRBJ2-2
V gene: TRBV6-2/TRBV6-3
D gene: NA
CDR3 DNA: TGTGCCAGCAGTTACGACTTGAGGGTCCGGACCGGGGAGCTGTTTTTT
CDR3 protein: CASSYDLRVRTGELFF

clone size: NA
J gene: TRBJ2-5
V gene: TRBV7-8
D gene: NA
CDR3 DNA: TGTGCCAGCAGCCCCCCCCGGGGGACCCAGTACTTC
CDR3 protein: CASSPPRGTQYF

clone size: once
J gene: TRBJ1-5
V gene: TRBV11-3
D gene: TRBD1
CDR3 DNA: TGTGCCAGCGATCCTTTGGAGGGGGCAAGGGGTCGATTTGGCAATCAGCCCCAGCATTTT
CDR3 protein: CASDPLEGARGRFGNQPQHF

clone size: few
J gene: TRBJ1-6
V gene: TRBV15
D gene: NA
CDR3 DNA: TGTGCCACCAGCAGAGACTTTCGTTCCTGGGACACTAATTCACCCCTCCACTTT
CDR3 protein: CATSRDFRSWDTNSPLHF

clone size: NA
J gene: TRBJ2-1
V gene: TRBV3-1/TRBV3-2
D gene: TRBD1
CDR3 DNA: TGTGCCAGCAGCGCGACAGGGTTAGGGGTCTACAATGAGCAGTTCTTC
CDR3 protein: CASSATGLGVYNEQFF

clone size: NA
J gene: TRBJ2-4
V gene: TRBV7-9
D gene: TRBD1
CDR3 DNA: TGTGCCAGCAGCTTAACCTCGACAGGGTCGAGACACATTCAGTACTTC
CDR3 protein: CASSLTSTGSRHIQYF

clone size: NA
J gene: TRBJ1-1
V gene: TRBV14
D gene: NA
CDR3 DNA: TGTGCCAGCAGCCAAGATGAACTGAGAGCTTTCTTT
CDR3 protein: CASSQDELRAFF

clone size: NA
J gene: TRBJ2-1
V gene: TRBV7-2
D gene: NA
CDR3 DNA: TGTGCCAGCAGCTTAAACAGGCCTCGGAATGAGCAGTTCTTC
CDR3 protein: CASSLNRPRNEQFF

clone size: NA
J gene: TRBJ1-1
V gene: TRBV19
D gene: NA
CDR3 DNA: TGTGCCAGTAGTATAGGGGGGCCCCGGCGCACTGAAGCTTTCTTT
CDR3 protein: CASSIGGPRRTEAFF

clone size: NA
J gene: TRBJ1-4
V gene: TRBV5-8
D gene: NA
CDR3 DNA: TGTGCCAGCAGCTTGGGACAGATCACTAATGAAAAACTGTTTTTT
CDR3 protein: CASSLGQITNEKLFF